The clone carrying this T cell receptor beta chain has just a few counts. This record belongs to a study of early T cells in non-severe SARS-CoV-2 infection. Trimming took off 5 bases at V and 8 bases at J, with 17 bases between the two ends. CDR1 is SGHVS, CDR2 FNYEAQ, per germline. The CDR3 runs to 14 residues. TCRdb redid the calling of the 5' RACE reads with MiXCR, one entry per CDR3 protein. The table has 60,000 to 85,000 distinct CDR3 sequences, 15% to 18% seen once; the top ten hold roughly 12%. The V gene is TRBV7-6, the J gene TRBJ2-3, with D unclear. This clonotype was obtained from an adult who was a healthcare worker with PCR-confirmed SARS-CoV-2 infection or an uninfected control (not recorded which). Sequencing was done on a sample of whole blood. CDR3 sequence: CASSLDFPKGTQYF. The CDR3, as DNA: TGTGCCAGCAGCCTCGACTTTCCGAAGGGTACGCAGTATTTT.